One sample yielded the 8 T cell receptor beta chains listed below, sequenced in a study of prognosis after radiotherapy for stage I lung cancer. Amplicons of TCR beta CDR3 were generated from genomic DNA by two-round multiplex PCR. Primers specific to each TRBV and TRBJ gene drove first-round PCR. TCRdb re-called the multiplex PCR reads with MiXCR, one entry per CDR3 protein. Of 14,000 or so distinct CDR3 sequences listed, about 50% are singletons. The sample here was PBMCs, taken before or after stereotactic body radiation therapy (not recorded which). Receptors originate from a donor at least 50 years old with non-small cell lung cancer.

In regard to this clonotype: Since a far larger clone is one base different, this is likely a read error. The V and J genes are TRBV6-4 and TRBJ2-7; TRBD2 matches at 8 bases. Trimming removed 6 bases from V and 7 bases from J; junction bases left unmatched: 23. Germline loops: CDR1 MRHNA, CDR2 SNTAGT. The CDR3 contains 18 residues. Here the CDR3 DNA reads TGTGCCAGCAGGAGGGCTCGCGGGGGGTCCCCCCCCGGAGAAGAGCAGTACTTC. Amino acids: CASRRARGGSPPGEEQYF.

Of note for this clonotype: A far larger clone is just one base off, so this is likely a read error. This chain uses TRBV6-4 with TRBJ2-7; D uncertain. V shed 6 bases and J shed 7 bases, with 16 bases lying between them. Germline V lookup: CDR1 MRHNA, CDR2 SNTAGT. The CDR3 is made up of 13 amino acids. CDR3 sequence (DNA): TGTGCCAGCAGAGTTTCCGATGTCAGGGAGCAGTACTTC. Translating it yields CASRVSDVREQYF.

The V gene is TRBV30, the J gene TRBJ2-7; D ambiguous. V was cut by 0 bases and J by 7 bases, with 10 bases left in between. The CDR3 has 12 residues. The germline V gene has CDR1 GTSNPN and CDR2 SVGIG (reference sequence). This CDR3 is CAWSVLGGEQYF. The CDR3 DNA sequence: TGTGCCTGGAGTGTGCTTGGTGGGGAGCAGTACTTC.

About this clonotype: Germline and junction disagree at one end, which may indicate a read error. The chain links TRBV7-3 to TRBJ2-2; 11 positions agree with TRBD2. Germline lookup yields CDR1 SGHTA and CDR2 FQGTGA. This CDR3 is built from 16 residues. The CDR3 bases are TGTGCCAGCAGCAAGGTACTAGCGGGGGTCACCGGCGAGCTGTTTTTT. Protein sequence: CASSKVLAGVTGELFF.

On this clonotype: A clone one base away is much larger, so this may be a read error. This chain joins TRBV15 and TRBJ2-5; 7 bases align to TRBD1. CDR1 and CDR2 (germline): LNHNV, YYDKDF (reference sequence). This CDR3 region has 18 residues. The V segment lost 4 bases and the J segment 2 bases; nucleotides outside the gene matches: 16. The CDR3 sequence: CATSIPPHQTGWQETQYF. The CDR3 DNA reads TGTGCCACCAGCATACCTCCTCACCAGACAGGGTGGCAAGAGACCCAGTACTTC.

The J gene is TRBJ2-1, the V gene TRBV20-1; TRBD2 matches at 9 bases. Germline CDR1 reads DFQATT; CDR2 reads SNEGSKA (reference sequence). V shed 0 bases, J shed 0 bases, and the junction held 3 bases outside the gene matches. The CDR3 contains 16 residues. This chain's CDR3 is CSARDFSGSSYNEQFF. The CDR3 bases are TGCAGTGCTAGAGACTTTAGCGGGAGCTCCTACAATGAGCAGTTCTTC.

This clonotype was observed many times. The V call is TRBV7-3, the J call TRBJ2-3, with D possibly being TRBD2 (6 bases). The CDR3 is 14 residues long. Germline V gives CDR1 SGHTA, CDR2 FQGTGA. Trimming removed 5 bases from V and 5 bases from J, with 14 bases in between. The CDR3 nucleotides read TGTGCCAGCAGCCCGGGACTGAACGAAGATACGCAGTATTTT. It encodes CASSPGLNEDTQYF.

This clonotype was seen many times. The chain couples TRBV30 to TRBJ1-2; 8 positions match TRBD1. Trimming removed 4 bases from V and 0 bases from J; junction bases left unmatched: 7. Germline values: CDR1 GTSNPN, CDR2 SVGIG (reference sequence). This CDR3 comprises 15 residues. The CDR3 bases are TGTGCCTGGATCGGGTGGGACAGGACTAACTATGGCTACACCTTC. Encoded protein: CAWIGWDRTNYGYTF.